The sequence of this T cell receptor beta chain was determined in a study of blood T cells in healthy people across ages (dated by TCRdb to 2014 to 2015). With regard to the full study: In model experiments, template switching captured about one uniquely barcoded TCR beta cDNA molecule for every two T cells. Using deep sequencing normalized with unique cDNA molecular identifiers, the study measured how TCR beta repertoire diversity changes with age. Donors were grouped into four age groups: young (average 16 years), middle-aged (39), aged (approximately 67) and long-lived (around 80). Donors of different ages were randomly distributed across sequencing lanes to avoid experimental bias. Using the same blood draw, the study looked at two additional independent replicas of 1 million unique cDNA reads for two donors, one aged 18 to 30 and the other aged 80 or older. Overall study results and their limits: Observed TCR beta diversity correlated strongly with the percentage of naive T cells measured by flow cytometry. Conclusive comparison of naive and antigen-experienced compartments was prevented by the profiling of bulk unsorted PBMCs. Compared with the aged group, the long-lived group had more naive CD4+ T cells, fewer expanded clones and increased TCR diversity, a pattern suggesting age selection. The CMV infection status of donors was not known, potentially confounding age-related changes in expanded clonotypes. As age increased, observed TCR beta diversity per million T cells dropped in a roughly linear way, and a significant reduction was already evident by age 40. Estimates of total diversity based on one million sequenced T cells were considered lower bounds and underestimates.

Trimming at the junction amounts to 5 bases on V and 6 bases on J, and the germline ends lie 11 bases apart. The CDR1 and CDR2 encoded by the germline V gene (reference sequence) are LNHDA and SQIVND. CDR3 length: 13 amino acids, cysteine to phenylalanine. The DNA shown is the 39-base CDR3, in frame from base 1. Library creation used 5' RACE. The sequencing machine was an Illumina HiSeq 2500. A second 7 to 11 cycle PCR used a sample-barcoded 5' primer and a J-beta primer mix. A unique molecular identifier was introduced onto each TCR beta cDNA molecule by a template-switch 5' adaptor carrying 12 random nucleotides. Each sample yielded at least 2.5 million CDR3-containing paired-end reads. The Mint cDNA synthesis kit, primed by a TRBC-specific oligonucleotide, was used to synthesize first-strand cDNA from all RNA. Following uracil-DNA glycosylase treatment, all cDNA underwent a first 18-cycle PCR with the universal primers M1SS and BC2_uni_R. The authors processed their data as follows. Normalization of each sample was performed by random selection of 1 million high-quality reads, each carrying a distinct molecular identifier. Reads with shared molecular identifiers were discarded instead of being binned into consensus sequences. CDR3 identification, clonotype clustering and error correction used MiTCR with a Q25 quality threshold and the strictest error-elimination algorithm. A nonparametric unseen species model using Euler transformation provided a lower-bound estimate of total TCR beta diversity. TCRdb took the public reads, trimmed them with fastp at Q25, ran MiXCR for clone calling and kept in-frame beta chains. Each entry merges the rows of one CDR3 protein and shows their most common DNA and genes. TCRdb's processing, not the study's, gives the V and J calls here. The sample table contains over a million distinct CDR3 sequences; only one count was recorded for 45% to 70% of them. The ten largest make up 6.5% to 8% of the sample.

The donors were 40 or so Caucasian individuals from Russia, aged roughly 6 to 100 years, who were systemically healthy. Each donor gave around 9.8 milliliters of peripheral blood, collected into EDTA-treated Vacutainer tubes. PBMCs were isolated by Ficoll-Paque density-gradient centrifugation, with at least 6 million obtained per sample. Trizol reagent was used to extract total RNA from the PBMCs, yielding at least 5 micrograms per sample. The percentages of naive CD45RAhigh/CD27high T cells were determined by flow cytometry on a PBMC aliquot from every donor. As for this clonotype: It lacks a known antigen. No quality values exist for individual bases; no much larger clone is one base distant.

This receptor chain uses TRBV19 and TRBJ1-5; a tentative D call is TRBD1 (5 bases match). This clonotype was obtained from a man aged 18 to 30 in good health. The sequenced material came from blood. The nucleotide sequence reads TGTGCCAGTAGTTTCTTGGGGGGTCAGCCCCAGCATTTT. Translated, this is CASSFLGGQPQHF.